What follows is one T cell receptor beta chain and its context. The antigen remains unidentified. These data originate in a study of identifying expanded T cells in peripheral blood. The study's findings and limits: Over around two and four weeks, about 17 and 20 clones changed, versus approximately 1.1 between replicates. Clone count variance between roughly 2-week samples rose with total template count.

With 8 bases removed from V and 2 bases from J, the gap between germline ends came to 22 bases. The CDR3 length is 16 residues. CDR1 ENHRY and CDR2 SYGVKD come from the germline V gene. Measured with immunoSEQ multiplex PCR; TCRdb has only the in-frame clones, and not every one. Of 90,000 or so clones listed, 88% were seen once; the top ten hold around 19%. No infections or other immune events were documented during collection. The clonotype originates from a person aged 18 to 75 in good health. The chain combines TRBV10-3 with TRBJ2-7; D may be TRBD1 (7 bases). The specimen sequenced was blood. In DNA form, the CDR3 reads TGTGCCATCCTTGCATCACGGCAGGGGGGAACCTACGAGCAGTACTTC. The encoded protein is CAILASRQGGTYEQYF.